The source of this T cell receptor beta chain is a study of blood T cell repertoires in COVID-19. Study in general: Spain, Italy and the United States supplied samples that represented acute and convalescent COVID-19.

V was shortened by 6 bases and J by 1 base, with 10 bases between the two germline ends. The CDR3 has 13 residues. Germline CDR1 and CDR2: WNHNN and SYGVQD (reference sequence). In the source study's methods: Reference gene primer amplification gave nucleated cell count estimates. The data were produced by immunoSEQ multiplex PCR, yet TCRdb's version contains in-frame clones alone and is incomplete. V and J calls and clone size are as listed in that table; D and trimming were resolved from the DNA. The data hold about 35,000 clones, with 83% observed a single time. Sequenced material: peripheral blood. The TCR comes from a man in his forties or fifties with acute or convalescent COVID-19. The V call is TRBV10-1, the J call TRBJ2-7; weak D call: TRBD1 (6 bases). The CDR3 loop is CASRPTGSYEQYF. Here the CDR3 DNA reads TGCGCCAGCAGGCCGACAGGTTCCTACGAGCAGTACTTC.